This is a list of T cell receptor beta chains from one sample in a study of blood T cell repertoires in COVID-19. Libraries were prepared by immunoSEQ multiplex PCR; TCRdb keeps only in-frame clonotypes and omits some of them. Found here are tens of thousands of clones, around 80% of them singletons; the top ten hold roughly a quarter. Sequencing was carried out using peripheral blood. The origin of the receptors is a woman older than 75 with COVID-19, enrolled during active disease. CDR3s include the opening cysteine and the closing phenylalanine or tryptophan. The D gene is left open where the match is weak. Not all rows give a size; the values are once, few, many and, for expanded clones, a class.

d_call: TRBD2; v_call: TRBV18; j_call: TRBJ2-1; clone_size: once; cdr3_nt: TGTGCCAGCTCAGAAACCGGACTAGCGGGCACCTATAGCTCCTACAATGAGCAGTTCTTC; cdr3_aa: CASSETGLAGTYSSYNEQFF
d_call: TRBD2; v_call: TRBV24-1; j_call: TRBJ2-1; clone_size: many; cdr3_nt: TGTGCCACCAGTGACTTGACTAGCGGGAACGGTGAGCAGTTCTTC; cdr3_aa: CATSDLTSGNGEQFF
d_call: .; v_call: TRBV19; j_call: TRBJ2-7; clone_size: .; cdr3_nt: TGTGCCGTCCAGGGATCCTACGAGCAGTACTTC; cdr3_aa: CAVQGSYEQYF
d_call: .; v_call: TRBV28; j_call: TRBJ1-4; clone_size: .; cdr3_nt: TGTGCCAGCAAAATTCCGGGGGTCGAAAAACTGTTTTTT; cdr3_aa: CASKIPGVEKLFF
d_call: .; v_call: TRBV15; j_call: TRBJ2-7; clone_size: .; cdr3_nt: TGTGCCACCAGCAGAGGACTAGGTGTCGAGCAGTACTTC; cdr3_aa: CATSRGLGVEQYF
d_call: TRBD2; v_call: TRBV27; j_call: TRBJ2-1; clone_size: .; cdr3_nt: TGTGCCAACCCCCCTGCGGGAGGGCTGAACAATGAGCAGTTCTTC; cdr3_aa: CANPPAGGLNNEQFF
d_call: .; v_call: TRBV19; j_call: TRBJ1-1; clone_size: .; cdr3_nt: TGTGCCACCAAACCCAGGGAATCCACTGAAGCTTTCTTT; cdr3_aa: CATKPRESTEAFF
d_call: TRBD1; v_call: TRBV5-8; j_call: TRBJ2-4; clone_size: .; cdr3_nt: TGTGCCAGCAGCCCTTTAGGGACAGGGCCCCACAATCAGTACTTC; cdr3_aa: CASSPLGTGPHNQYF
d_call: TRBD2; v_call: TRBV19; j_call: TRBJ2-7; clone_size: few; cdr3_nt: TGTGCCAGTAGCAGCGGGAGGGGCTACGAGCAGTACTTC; cdr3_aa: CASSSGRGYEQYF
d_call: .; v_call: TRBV15; j_call: TRBJ2-1; clone_size: .; cdr3_nt: TGTGCCACCGGTAGTTTTGGTTCCTACAATGAGCAGTTCTTC; cdr3_aa: CATGSFGSYNEQFF
d_call: TRBD2; v_call: TRBV4-1; j_call: TRBJ2-3; clone_size: .; cdr3_nt: TGCGCCAGCAGCCATCCTCCTAGCGGAAACACAGATACGCAGTATTTT; cdr3_aa: CASSHPPSGNTDTQYF
d_call: .; v_call: TRBV4-2; j_call: TRBJ1-2; clone_size: .; cdr3_nt: TGTGCCAGCACCCCTGGTGGAGCAAACTATGGCTACACCTTC; cdr3_aa: CASTPGGANYGYTF
d_call: .; v_call: TRBV19; j_call: TRBJ2-1; clone_size: .; cdr3_nt: TGTGCCAGTAGTATAGTTCCCGCGAGCTCCTACAATGAGCAGTTCTTC; cdr3_aa: CASSIVPASSYNEQFF
d_call: .; v_call: TRBV19; j_call: TRBJ2-6; clone_size: few; cdr3_nt: TGTGCCAGTAGTATTGGGGCCGGACGCTCTGGGGCCAACGTCCTGACTTTC; cdr3_aa: CASSIGAGRSGANVLTF
d_call: TRBD2; v_call: TRBV5-6; j_call: TRBJ2-2; clone_size: few; cdr3_nt: TGTGCCAGCAGCCTCCCAACTAGCGGGAGGGCGAACACCGGGGAGCTGTTTTTT; cdr3_aa: CASSLPTSGRANTGELFF
d_call: .; v_call: TRBV19; j_call: TRBJ2-1; clone_size: .; cdr3_nt: TGTGCCAGTAGCGAGCGAAGCTCCTACAATGAGCAGTTCTTC; cdr3_aa: CASSERSSYNEQFF
d_call: TRBD2; v_call: TRBV9; j_call: TRBJ2-5; clone_size: .; cdr3_nt: TGTGCCAGCAGCAGTGGGAGCGGGAGTGAGACCCAGTACTTC; cdr3_aa: CASSSGSGSETQYF
d_call: .; v_call: TRBV19; j_call: TRBJ2-4; clone_size: few; cdr3_nt: TGTGCCAGTAGTATGGGGGGAGCCAAAAACATTCAGTACTTC; cdr3_aa: CASSMGGAKNIQYF
d_call: .; v_call: TRBV19; j_call: TRBJ2-2; clone_size: .; cdr3_nt: TGTGCCAGTAGTATTAGGGTATCGGGAAACACCGGGGAGCTGTTTTTT; cdr3_aa: CASSIRVSGNTGELFF
d_call: .; v_call: TRBV6-5; j_call: TRBJ2-3; clone_size: .; cdr3_nt: TGTGCCAGCAGTTACTCTTCTGGCACAGATACGCAGTATTTT; cdr3_aa: CASSYSSGTDTQYF
d_call: .; v_call: TRBV2; j_call: TRBJ2-5; clone_size: .; cdr3_nt: TGTGCCAGCAGTGAAGCGTGGCGGGCCCAAGAGACCCAGTACTTC; cdr3_aa: CASSEAWRAQETQYF
d_call: .; v_call: TRBV7-6; j_call: TRBJ2-2; clone_size: few; cdr3_nt: TGTGCCAGCAGCTTAACTAGGCCCTCCGGGGACACCGGGGAGCTGTTTTTT; cdr3_aa: CASSLTRPSGDTGELFF
d_call: TRBD2; v_call: TRBV5-1; j_call: TRBJ2-1; clone_size: .; cdr3_nt: TGCGCCAGCAGCTTGGGCGGTCTCGGAGCGGGAACCAACAATGAGCAGTTCTTC; cdr3_aa: CASSLGGLGAGTNNEQFF
d_call: TRBD2; v_call: TRBV7-9; j_call: TRBJ2-1; clone_size: .; cdr3_nt: TGTGCCAGCAGCTCCCTCGAACTGGGACTAGCCTACAATGAGCAGTTCTTC; cdr3_aa: CASSSLELGLAYNEQFF
d_call: .; v_call: TRBV2; j_call: TRBJ1-1; clone_size: .; cdr3_nt: TGTGCCACAACAGGGTTTATGAACACTGAAGCTTTCTTT; cdr3_aa: CATTGFMNTEAFF
d_call: .; v_call: TRBV30; j_call: TRBJ2-7; clone_size: .; cdr3_nt: TGTGCCTGGAGTGTCGGCAGGACCTACGAGCAGTACTTC; cdr3_aa: CAWSVGRTYEQYF
d_call: TRBD2; v_call: TRBV9; j_call: TRBJ2-3; clone_size: .; cdr3_nt: TGTGCCAGCAGCCCGATTACTAGCGGGAGCACAGATACGCAGTATTTT; cdr3_aa: CASSPITSGSTDTQYF
d_call: .; v_call: TRBV18; j_call: TRBJ2-1; clone_size: .; cdr3_nt: TGTGCCAGCTCACCCGGCGGGGATGAGCAGTTCTTC; cdr3_aa: CASSPGGDEQFF
d_call: .; v_call: TRBV15; j_call: TRBJ1-3; clone_size: .; cdr3_nt: TGTGCCACCAGCAGAGCAGGCAGCTCTGGAAACACCATATATTTT; cdr3_aa: CATSRAGSSGNTIYF
d_call: .; v_call: TRBV11-2; j_call: TRBJ2-7; clone_size: .; cdr3_nt: TGTGCCAGCAGCCAAAGAGATTGGGGAGCCGCCTACGAGCAGTACTTC; cdr3_aa: CASSQRDWGAAYEQYF
d_call: TRBD1; v_call: TRBV9; j_call: TRBJ1-5; clone_size: .; cdr3_nt: TGTGCCAGCAGCGTGACAGGGATAGATCAGCCCCAGCATTTT; cdr3_aa: CASSVTGIDQPQHF
d_call: .; v_call: TRBV24-1; j_call: TRBJ2-5; clone_size: .; cdr3_nt: TGTGCCACGCGGGGCAATCAAGAGACCCAGTACTTC; cdr3_aa: CATRGNQETQYF
d_call: .; v_call: TRBV25-1; j_call: TRBJ2-6; clone_size: once; cdr3_nt: TGTGCCAGCAGCACAGGCAACGGGGCCAACGTCCTGACTTTC; cdr3_aa: CASSTGNGANVLTF
d_call: .; v_call: TRBV28; j_call: TRBJ2-7; clone_size: .; cdr3_nt: TGTGCCAGCACCGTTGGAGGGCTCGGCTACGAGCAGTACTTC; cdr3_aa: CASTVGGLGYEQYF
d_call: TRBD1; v_call: TRBV7-9; j_call: TRBJ2-7; clone_size: .; cdr3_nt: TGTGCCAGCAGCCTCTGGGACAGGAGGCCCTACGAGCAGTACTTC; cdr3_aa: CASSLWDRRPYEQYF
d_call: TRBD1; v_call: TRBV29-1; j_call: TRBJ1-5; clone_size: .; cdr3_nt: TGCAGCGCCTCTGGGACAGGGGGAAATCAGCCCCAGCATTTT; cdr3_aa: CSASGTGGNQPQHF
d_call: .; v_call: TRBV5-1; j_call: TRBJ1-1; clone_size: .; cdr3_nt: TGCGCCAGCAGCTTGGCCTCACAGGGAATGAACACTGAAGCTTTCTTT; cdr3_aa: CASSLASQGMNTEAFF
d_call: TRBD1; v_call: TRBV5-1; j_call: TRBJ2-1; clone_size: .; cdr3_nt: TGCGCCAGCAACACAGGGGCCTACAATGAGCAGTTCTTC; cdr3_aa: CASNTGAYNEQFF
d_call: .; v_call: TRBV6-6; j_call: TRBJ2-3; clone_size: .; cdr3_nt: TGTGCCAGCAGGCGCCAGGGGCAGGGGACAGATACGCAGTATTTT; cdr3_aa: CASRRQGQGTDTQYF
d_call: .; v_call: TRBV29-1; j_call: TRBJ2-1; clone_size: few; cdr3_nt: TGCAGCGTTGAAGGCCACGCGGATGAAGACAATGAGCAGTTCTTC; cdr3_aa: CSVEGHADEDNEQFF
d_call: TRBD2; v_call: TRBV14; j_call: TRBJ2-1; clone_size: .; cdr3_nt: TGTGCCAGCAGCCAAGTATTCGGTCGGGAGGGTTACAATGAGCAGTTCTTC; cdr3_aa: CASSQVFGREGYNEQFF
d_call: TRBD1; v_call: TRBV30; j_call: TRBJ2-5; clone_size: .; cdr3_nt: TGTGCCTGGAGCTTCGGGACAGGGGGCCGCGGGGAGACCCAGTACTTC; cdr3_aa: CAWSFGTGGRGETQYF
d_call: TRBD1; v_call: TRBV30; j_call: TRBJ2-2; clone_size: .; cdr3_nt: TGTGCCTGGAGTGTTGGGCAGGGGGCCGGGGAGCTGTTTTTT; cdr3_aa: CAWSVGQGAGELFF
d_call: .; v_call: TRBV7-2; j_call: TRBJ1-2; clone_size: .; cdr3_nt: TGTGCCAGCAGCCCCCAGGGACAAGTCTATGGCTACACCTTC; cdr3_aa: CASSPQGQVYGYTF
d_call: TRBD1; v_call: TRBV28; j_call: TRBJ1-4; clone_size: .; cdr3_nt: TGTGCCAGCAGAAAGGGACAGGGGAGGGAAAAACTGTTTTTT; cdr3_aa: CASRKGQGREKLFF
d_call: TRBD1; v_call: TRBV5-1; j_call: TRBJ1-5; clone_size: .; cdr3_nt: TGCGCCAGCAGCCGGACAGGGGATAGCAATCAGCCCCAGCATTTT; cdr3_aa: CASSRTGDSNQPQHF
d_call: .; v_call: TRBV30; j_call: TRBJ1-2; clone_size: .; cdr3_nt: TGTGCCTGGAGTCCCCCTGACAGCAGAATCTATGGCTACACCTTC; cdr3_aa: CAWSPPDSRIYGYTF
d_call: TRBD1; v_call: TRBV25-1; j_call: TRBJ2-1; clone_size: .; cdr3_nt: TGTGCTGTGGGACAGGGGGCGGGAGAGCAGTTCTTC; cdr3_aa: CAVGQGAGEQFF
d_call: TRBD1; v_call: TRBV7-6; j_call: TRBJ2-2; clone_size: once; cdr3_nt: TGTGCCAGCAGCCCGGGACAGGGAGGGACCGGGGAGCTGTTTTTT; cdr3_aa: CASSPGQGGTGELFF
d_call: .; v_call: TRBV19; j_call: TRBJ2-5; clone_size: .; cdr3_nt: TGTGCCAGTAGTATTCATAGCGGAAGACAAGAGACCCAGTACTTC; cdr3_aa: CASSIHSGRQETQYF
d_call: .; v_call: TRBV5-1; j_call: TRBJ1-1; clone_size: .; cdr3_nt: TGCGCCAGCAGCTTGACCTTTCTACAGGGGAACACTGAAGCTTTCTTT; cdr3_aa: CASSLTFLQGNTEAFF
d_call: .; v_call: TRBV3-1/TRBV3-2; j_call: TRBJ1-4; clone_size: few; cdr3_nt: TGTGCCAGCAGCCAAGGGCAGACAGCAACTAATGAAAAACTGTTTTTT; cdr3_aa: CASSQGQTATNEKLFF
d_call: TRBD1; v_call: TRBV12-5; j_call: TRBJ1-4; clone_size: .; cdr3_nt: TGTGCTAGTGGTTTGGTAACCGGGACAGGGACTGAAAAACTGTTTTTT; cdr3_aa: CASGLVTGTGTEKLFF
d_call: .; v_call: TRBV24-1; j_call: TRBJ1-5; clone_size: .; cdr3_nt: TGTGCCACCAGTGGGCCAAGCAATCAGCCCCAGCATTTT; cdr3_aa: CATSGPSNQPQHF
d_call: .; v_call: TRBV3-1/TRBV3-2; j_call: TRBJ2-7; clone_size: .; cdr3_nt: TGTGCCAGCAGCCATGGGGACTCCCGTCGCGAGCAGTACTTC; cdr3_aa: CASSHGDSRREQYF
d_call: .; v_call: TRBV5-5; j_call: TRBJ1-1; clone_size: few; cdr3_nt: TGTGCCAGCAGAATGAAGGGACAAATAGGGGTCACTGAAGCTTTCTTT; cdr3_aa: CASRMKGQIGVTEAFF
d_call: TRBD1; v_call: TRBV27; j_call: TRBJ2-1; clone_size: .; cdr3_nt: TGTGCCAGCAGTTCCGGACAGGGGGTCTACAATGAGCAGTTCTTC; cdr3_aa: CASSSGQGVYNEQFF
d_call: TRBD2; v_call: TRBV5-1; j_call: TRBJ2-1; clone_size: .; cdr3_nt: TGCGCCAGCAGCTTGGCCAAAGTGGCTAGCGGGAGTTCTGATGAGCAGTTCTTC; cdr3_aa: CASSLAKVASGSSDEQFF
d_call: TRBD1; v_call: TRBV19; j_call: TRBJ2-7; clone_size: .; cdr3_nt: TGTGCCAGTAGCCACAGGACAGGGCCCTACGAGCAGTACTTC; cdr3_aa: CASSHRTGPYEQYF